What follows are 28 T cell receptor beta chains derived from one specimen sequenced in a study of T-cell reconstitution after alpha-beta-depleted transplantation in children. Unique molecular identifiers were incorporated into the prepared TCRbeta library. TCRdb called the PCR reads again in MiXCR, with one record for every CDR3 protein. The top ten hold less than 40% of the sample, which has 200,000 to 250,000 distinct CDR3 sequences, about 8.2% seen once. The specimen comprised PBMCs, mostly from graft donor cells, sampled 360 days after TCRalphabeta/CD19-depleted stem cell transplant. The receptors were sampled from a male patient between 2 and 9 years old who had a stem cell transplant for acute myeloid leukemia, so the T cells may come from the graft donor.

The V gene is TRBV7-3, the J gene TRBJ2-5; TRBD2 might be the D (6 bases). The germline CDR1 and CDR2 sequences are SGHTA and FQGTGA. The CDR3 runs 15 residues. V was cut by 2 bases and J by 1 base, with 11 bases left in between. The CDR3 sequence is CASSLQRAIQETQYF. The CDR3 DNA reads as TGTGCCAGCAGCTTACAGCGGGCCATCCAAGAGACCCAGTACTTC.

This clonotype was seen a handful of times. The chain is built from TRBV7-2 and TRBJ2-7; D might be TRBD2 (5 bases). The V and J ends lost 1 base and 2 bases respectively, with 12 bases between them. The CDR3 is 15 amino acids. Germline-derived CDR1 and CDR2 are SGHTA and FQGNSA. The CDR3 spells CASSLGSGSPYEQYF. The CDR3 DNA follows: TGTGCCAGCAGCTTAGGAAGCGGATCCCCCTACGAGCAGTACTTC.

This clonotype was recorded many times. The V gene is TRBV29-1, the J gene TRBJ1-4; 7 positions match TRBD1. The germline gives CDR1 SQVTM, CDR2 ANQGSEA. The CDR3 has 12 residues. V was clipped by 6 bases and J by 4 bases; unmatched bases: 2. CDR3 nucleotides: TGCAGCGTGGGACAGCTTAATGAAAAACTGTTTTTT. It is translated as CSVGQLNEKLFF.

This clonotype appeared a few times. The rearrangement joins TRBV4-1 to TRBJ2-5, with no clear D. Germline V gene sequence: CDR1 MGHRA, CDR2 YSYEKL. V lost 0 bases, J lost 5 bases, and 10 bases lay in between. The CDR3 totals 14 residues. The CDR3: CASSQDRKIETQYF. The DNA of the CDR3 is TGCGCCAGCAGCCAAGATCGGAAGATTGAGACCCAGTACTTC.

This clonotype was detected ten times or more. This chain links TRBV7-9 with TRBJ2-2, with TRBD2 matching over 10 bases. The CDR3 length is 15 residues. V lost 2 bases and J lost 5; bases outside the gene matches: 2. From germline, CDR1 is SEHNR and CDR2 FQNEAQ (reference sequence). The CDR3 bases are TGTGCCAGCAGCTTAATACTAGCGGGGACCGGGGAGCTGTTTTTT. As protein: CASSLILAGTGELFF.

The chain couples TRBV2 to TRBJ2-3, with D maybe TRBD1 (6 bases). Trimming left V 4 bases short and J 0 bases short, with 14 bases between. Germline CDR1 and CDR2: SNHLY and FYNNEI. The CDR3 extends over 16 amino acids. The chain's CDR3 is CASSANREISTDTQYF. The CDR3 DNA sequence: TGTGCCAGCAGTGCCAACAGGGAGATTAGCACAGATACGCAGTATTTT.

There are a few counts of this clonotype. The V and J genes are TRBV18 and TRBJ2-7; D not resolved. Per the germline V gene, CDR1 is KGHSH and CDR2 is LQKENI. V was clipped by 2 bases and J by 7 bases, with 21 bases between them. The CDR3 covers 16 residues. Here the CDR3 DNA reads TGTGCCAGCTCACCATTCCGCTTAGGGAATCTCCCTGAGCAGTACTTC. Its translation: CASSPFRLGNLPEQYF.

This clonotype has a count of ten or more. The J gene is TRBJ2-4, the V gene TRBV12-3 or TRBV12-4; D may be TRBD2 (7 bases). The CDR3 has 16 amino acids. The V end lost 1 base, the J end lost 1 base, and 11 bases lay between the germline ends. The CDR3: CASSLGAGAAKNIQYF. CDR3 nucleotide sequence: TGTGCCAGCAGTTTAGGGGCGGGGGCTGCCAAAAACATTCAGTACTTC.

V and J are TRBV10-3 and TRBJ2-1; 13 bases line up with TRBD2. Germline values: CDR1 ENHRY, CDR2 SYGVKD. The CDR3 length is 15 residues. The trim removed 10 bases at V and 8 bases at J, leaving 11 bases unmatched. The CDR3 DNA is TGTGCCACGGGGGCGACTAGCGGGAGGTTCGATGAGCAGTTCTTC. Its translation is CATGATSGRFDEQFF.

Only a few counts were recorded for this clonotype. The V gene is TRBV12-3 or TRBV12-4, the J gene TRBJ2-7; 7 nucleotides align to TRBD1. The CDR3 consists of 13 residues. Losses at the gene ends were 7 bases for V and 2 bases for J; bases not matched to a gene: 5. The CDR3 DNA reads TGTGCCAGCAAACAGGGGACCGCCTACGAGCAGTACGTC. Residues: CASKQGTAYEQYV.

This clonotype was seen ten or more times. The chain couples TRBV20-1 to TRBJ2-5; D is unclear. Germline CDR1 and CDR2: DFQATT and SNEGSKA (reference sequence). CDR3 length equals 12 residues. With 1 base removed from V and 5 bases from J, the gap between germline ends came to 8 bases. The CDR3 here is CSARGQPETQYF. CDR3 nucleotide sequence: TGCAGTGCTAGAGGCCAGCCGGAGACCCAGTACTTC.

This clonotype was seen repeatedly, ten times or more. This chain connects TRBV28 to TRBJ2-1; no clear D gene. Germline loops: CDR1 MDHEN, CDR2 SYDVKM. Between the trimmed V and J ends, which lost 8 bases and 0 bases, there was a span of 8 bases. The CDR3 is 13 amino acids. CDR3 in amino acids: CASWVSSYNEQFF. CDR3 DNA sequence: TGTGCCAGCTGGGTCTCCTCCTACAATGAGCAGTTCTTC.

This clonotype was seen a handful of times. CDR3 amino acids: CASSHPGKDSQQFF. In DNA, the CDR3 is TGCGCCAGCAGCCACCCCGGAAAGGACAGCCAGCAGTTCTTC. The chain links TRBV4-1 to TRBJ2-1; maybe TRBD1 (6 bases). This CDR3 is 14 amino acids long. Germline V gene lookup returns CDR1 MGHRA and CDR2 YSYEKL. V lost 3 bases and J lost 11, with 17 bases in between.

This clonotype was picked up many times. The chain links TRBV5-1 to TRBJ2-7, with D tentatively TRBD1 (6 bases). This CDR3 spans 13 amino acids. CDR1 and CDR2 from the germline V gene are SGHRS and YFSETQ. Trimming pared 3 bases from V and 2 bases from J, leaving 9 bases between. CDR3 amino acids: CASSSGQTYEQYF. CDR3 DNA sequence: TGCGCCAGCAGCTCCGGACAGACCTACGAGCAGTACTTC.

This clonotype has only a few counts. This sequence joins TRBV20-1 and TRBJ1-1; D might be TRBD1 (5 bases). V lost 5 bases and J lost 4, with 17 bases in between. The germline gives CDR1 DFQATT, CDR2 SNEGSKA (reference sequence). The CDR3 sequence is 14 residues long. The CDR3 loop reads CSALNGGEGTEAFF. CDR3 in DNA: TGCAGTGCTTTGAACGGGGGTGAGGGCACTGAAGCTTTCTTT.

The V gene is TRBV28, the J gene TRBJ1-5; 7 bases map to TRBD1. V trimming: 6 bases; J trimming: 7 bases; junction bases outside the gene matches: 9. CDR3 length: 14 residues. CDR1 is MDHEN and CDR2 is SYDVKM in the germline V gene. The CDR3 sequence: CASSPDREEQPQHF. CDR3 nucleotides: TGTGCCAGCAGCCCTGACAGGGAGGAGCAGCCCCAGCATTTT. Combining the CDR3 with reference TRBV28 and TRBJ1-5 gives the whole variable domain DVKVTQSSRYLVKRTGEKVFLECVQDMDHENMFWYRQDPGLGLRLIYFSYDVKMKEKGDIPEGYSVSREKKERFSLILESASTNQTSMYLCASSPDREEQPQHFGDGTRLSIL.

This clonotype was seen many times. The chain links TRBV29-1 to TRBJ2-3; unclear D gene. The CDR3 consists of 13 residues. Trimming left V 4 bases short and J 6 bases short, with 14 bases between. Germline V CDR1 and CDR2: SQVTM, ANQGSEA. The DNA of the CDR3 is TGCAGCGTTGCGGTCTACCTACTGGATACGCAGTATTTT. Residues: CSVAVYLLDTQYF.

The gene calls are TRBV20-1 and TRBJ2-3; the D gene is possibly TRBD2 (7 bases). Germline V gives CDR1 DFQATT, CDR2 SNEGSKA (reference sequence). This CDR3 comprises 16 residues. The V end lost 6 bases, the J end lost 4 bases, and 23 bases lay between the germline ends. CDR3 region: CSANIPGGRYADTQYF. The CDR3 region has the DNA TGCAGTGCCAACATCCCCGGGGGGCGGTACGCAGATACGCAGTATTTT.

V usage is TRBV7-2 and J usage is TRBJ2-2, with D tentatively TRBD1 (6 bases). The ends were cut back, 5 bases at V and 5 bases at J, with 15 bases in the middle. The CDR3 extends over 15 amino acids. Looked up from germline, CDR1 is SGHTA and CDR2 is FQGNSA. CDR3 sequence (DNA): TGTGCCAGCAGCATAAGACAGGTTACTACCGGGGAGCTGTTTTTT. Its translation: CASSIRQVTTGELFF.

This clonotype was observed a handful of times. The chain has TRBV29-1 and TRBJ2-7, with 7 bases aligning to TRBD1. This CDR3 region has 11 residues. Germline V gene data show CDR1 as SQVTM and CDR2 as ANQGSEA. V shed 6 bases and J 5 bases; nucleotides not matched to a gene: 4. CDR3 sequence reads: CSVTTGNEQYV. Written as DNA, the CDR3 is TGCAGCGTAACGACAGGGAACGAGCAGTACGTC.

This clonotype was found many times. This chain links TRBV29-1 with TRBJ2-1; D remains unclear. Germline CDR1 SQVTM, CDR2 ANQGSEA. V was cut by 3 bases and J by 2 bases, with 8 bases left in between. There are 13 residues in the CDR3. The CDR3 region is CSVELQTYNEQFF. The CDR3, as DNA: TGCAGCGTTGAGTTACAGACCTACAATGAGCAGTTCTTC.

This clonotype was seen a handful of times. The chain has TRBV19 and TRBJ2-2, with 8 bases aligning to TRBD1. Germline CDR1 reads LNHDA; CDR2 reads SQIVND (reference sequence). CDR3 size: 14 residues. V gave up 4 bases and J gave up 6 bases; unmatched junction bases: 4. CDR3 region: CASSTGQGPGELFF. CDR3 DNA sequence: TGTGCCAGTAGTACCGGACAGGGCCCCGGGGAGCTGTTTTTT.

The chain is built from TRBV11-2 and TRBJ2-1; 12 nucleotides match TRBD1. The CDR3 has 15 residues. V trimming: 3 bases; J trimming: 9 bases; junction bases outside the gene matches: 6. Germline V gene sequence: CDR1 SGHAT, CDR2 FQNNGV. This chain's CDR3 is CASSFPGQGAIEQFF. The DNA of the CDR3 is TGTGCCAGCAGCTTTCCGGGACAGGGGGCGATTGAGCAGTTCTTC.

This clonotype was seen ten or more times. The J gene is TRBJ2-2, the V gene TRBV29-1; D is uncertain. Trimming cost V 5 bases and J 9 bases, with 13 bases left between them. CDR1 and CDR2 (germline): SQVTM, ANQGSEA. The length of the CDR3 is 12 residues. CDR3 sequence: CSVMSPLRELFF. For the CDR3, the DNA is TGCAGCGTTATGTCACCCCTCCGGGAGCTGTTTTTT.

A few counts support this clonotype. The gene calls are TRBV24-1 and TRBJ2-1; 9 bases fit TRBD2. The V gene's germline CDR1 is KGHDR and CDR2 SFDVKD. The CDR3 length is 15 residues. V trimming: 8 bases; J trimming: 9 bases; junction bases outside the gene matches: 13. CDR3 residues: CATMDSGGPPGEQFF. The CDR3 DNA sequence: TGTGCCACCATGGATAGCGGGGGACCCCCTGGTGAGCAGTTCTTC.

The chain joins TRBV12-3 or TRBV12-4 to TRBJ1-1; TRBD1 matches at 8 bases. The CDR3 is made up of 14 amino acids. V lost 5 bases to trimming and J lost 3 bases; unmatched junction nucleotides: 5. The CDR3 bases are TGTGCCAGCAGTGGGGGACAGGCTGACACTGAAGCTTTCTTT. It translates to CASSGGQADTEAFF.

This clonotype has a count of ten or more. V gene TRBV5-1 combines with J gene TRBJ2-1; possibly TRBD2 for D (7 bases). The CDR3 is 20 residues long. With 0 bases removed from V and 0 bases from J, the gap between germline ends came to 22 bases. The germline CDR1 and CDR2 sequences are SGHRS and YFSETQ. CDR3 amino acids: CASSLGIGVSRGGSYNEQFF. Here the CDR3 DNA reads TGCGCCAGCAGCTTGGGAATCGGTGTGAGTAGGGGGGGCTCCTACAATGAGCAGTTCTTC. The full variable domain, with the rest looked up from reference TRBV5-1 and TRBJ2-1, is KAGVTQTPRYLIKTRGQQVTLSCSPISGHRSVSWYQQTPGQGLQFLFEYFSETQRNKGNFPGRFSGRQFSNSRSEMNVSTLELGDSALYLCASSLGIGVSRGGSYNEQFFGPGTRLTVL.

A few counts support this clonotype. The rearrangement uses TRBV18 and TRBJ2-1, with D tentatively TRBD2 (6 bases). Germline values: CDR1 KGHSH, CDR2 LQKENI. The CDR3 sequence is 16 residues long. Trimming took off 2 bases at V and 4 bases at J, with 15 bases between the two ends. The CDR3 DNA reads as TGTGCCAGCTCACCAGCCGGGACTTCCAGATACAATGAGCAGTTCTTC. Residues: CASSPAGTSRYNEQFF.